These 6 T cell receptor beta chains were sequenced from one sample in a study of human T cells and chemical hapten exposure. As for time point: patch test 2, 6 weeks after DPC sensitization. Treatment noted: therapeutic diphenylcyclopropenone sensitization with weekly scalp DPC. TCRdb analysed the RACE reads with MiXCR anew, one entry per CDR3 protein. Of some 350,000 distinct CDR3 sequences listed, about 6% are singletons. The source was whole blood, collected in connection with sensitization to the hapten diphenylcyclopropenone (DPC). The receptors originated from a woman aged 18-35 years with alopecia areata. Some clones in this sample may be carry-over from other donors' samples.

This clonotype has a handful of counts. The chain has TRBV12-3 or TRBV12-4 and TRBJ1-2; D gene uncertain. CDR3 length equals 13 residues. V dropped 5 bases and J dropped 8 bases, with 15 bases sitting between them. The CDR3: CASSRQLVSGYTF. The CDR3 nucleotides read TGTGCCAGCAGTCGTCAGCTAGTCTCAGGCTACACCTTC.

This clonotype was seen at least ten times. The chain joins TRBV4-3 to TRBJ2-7; D unresolved. The V gene's germline CDR1 is LGHNA and CDR2 YSLEER. Trimming pared 2 bases from V and 1 base from J, leaving 12 bases between. This CDR3 region has 15 residues. CDR3 bases: TGCGCCAGCAGCCAACAGGCGGACCTATCCTACGAGCAGTACTTC. This encodes CASSQQADLSYEQYF.

This clonotype turned up a few times. The rearrangement links TRBV5-1 to TRBJ1-2; TRBD1 matches at 8 bases. The V gene's germline CDR1 is SGHRS and CDR2 YFSETQ. The CDR3 extends over 17 amino acids. The ends lost 3 bases at V and 3 bases at J; junction bases unmatched: 13. This CDR3 is CASSYQLGTGPDYGYTF. The CDR3 region has the DNA TGCGCCAGCAGCTACCAGTTAGGGACAGGCCCAGACTATGGCTACACCTTC.

This clonotype was detected a few times. The V gene is TRBV6-5, the J gene TRBJ2-7; D may be TRBD2 (6 bases). Germline V CDR1 and CDR2: MNHEY, SVGAGI. The CDR3 consists of 15 residues. Trimming shortened V by 5 bases and J by 1 base, and 15 bases separated the two germline ends. The CDR3 coding sequence is TGTGCCAGCAGTAGGGAGGCGTACTATTCCTACGAGCAGTACTTC. Its translation is CASSREAYYSYEQYF.

This clonotype was detected many times. J is TRBJ1-5 and V is TRBV3-1; 9 bases match TRBD1. The CDR3 covers 21 residues. Germline V gene data show CDR1 as LGHDT and CDR2 as YNNKEL (reference sequence). Unmatched junction bases numbered 19, after V lost 4 bases and J lost 0 bases. CDR3 sequence reads: CASSPSSGFVLDRGSNQPQHF. The DNA of the CDR3 is TGTGCCAGCAGCCCTAGCTCGGGGTTTGTGCTGGACAGGGGTAGCAATCAGCCCCAGCATTTT. Using reference TRBV3-1 and TRBJ1-5 for the parts outside the CDR3, the full variable domain is DTAVSQTPKYLVTQMGNDKSIKCEQNLGHDTMYWYKQDSKKFLKIMFSYNNKELIINETVPNRFSPKSPDKAHLNLHINSLELGDSAVYFCASSPSSGFVLDRGSNQPQHFGDGTRLSIL.

The chain has TRBV29-1 and TRBJ2-1; D is tentatively TRBD1 or TRBD2 (5 bases each). CDR3 length: 16 amino acids. The V gene lost 4 bases and the J gene lost 6 bases, with 22 bases spanning the gap. Germline loops: CDR1 SQVTM, CDR2 ANQGSEA. The CDR3 loop is CSVAWSRGSSGNEQFF. CDR3 DNA: TGCAGCGTTGCGTGGAGCCGGGGCAGTTCAGGCAATGAGCAGTTCTTC.